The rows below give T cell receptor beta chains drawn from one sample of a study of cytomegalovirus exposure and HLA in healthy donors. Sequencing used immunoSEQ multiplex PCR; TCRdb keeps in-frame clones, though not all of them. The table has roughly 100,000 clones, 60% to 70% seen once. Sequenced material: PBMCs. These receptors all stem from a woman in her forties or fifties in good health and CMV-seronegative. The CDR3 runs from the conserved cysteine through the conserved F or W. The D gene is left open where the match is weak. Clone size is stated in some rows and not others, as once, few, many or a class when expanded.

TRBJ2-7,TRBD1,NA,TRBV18,CASSSPGGPTYEQYF,TGTGCCAGCTCATCCCCAGGGGGCCCTACCTACGAGCAGTACTTC
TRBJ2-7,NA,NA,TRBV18,CASSPGQQGPEQYF,TGTGCCAGCTCACCTGGACAACAGGGACCGGAGCAGTACTTC
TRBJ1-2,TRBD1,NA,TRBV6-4,CASIPDRAFDYGYTF,TGTGCCAGCATTCCAGACAGGGCTTTCGACTATGGCTACACCTTC
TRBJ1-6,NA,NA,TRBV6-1,CAIKKRDVDSPLHF,TGTGCCATCAAAAAGAGGGATGTTGATTCACCCCTCCACTTT
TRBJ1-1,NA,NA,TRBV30,CAWSVGVPVTEAFF,TGTGCCTGGAGTGTCGGTGTCCCGGTCACTGAAGCTTTCTTT
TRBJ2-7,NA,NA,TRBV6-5,CASSYHVRSYYEQYF,TGTGCCAGCAGTTACCACGTTAGAAGTTACTACGAGCAGTACTTC
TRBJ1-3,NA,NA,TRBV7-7,CASSLGEGAGNTIYF,TGTGCTAGCAGCTTAGGGGAGGGAGCCGGAAACACCATATATTTT
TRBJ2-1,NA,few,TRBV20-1,CSARRDNEQFF,TGCAGTGCTAGACGGGACAATGAGCAGTTCTTC
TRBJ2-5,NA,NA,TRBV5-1,CASSLSRMGLQETQYF,TGCGCCAGCAGCTTGTCGAGGATGGGGCTCCAAGAGACCCAGTACTTC
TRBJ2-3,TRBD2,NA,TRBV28,CASSLAGEGTDTQYF,TGTGCCAGCAGTTTAGCGGGAGAAGGCACAGATACGCAGTATTTT
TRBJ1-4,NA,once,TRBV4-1,CASGPGIERGKLFF,TGCGCCAGCGGCCCGGGCATCGAAAGGGGAAAACTGTTTTTT
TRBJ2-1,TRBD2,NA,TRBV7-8,CASSLGLAGGRGHNEQFF,TGTGCCAGCAGCTTAGGGCTAGCGGGAGGTCGGGGACACAATGAGCAGTTCTTC
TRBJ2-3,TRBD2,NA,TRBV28,CASSSSPGLRAKYTQYF,TGTGCCAGCAGTTCATCGCCGGGACTAAGGGCTAAATATACGCAGTATTTT
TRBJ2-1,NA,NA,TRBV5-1,CASSFRGTYVSGAGEQFF,TGCGCCAGCAGCTTTAGGGGGACGTACGTTTCTGGCGCGGGTGAGCAGTTCTTC
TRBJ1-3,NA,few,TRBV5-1,CASSLGGTSGNTIYF,TGCGCCAGCAGCTTGGGCGGTACCTCTGGAAACACCATATATTTT
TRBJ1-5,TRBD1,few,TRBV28,CASSFPGQGGQPQHF,TGTGCCAGCAGTTTTCCGGGACAGGGAGGACAGCCCCAGCATTTT
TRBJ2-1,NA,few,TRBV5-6,CASSYSEVYNEQFF,TGTGCCAGCAGCTATAGTGAAGTCTACAATGAGCAGTTCTTC
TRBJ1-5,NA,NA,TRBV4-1,CASSQSGLNQPQHF,TGCGCCAGCAGCCAGTCAGGGCTCAATCAGCCCCAGCATTTT
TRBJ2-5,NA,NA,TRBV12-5,CASGLGTAVILETQYF,TGTGCTAGTGGTTTGGGGACAGCGGTGATTTTGGAGACCCAGTACTTC
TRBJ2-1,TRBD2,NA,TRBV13,CANARGVDYNEQFF,TGTGCCAATGCACGGGGGGTCGATTACAATGAGCAGTTCTTC
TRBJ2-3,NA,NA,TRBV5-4,CASSLVEGRTQYF,TGTGCCAGCAGCTTGGTGGAGGGACGGACGCAGTATTTT
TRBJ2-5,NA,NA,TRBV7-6,CASSSQGRETQYF,TGTGCCAGCAGCTCACAGGGTAGGGAGACCCAGTACTTC